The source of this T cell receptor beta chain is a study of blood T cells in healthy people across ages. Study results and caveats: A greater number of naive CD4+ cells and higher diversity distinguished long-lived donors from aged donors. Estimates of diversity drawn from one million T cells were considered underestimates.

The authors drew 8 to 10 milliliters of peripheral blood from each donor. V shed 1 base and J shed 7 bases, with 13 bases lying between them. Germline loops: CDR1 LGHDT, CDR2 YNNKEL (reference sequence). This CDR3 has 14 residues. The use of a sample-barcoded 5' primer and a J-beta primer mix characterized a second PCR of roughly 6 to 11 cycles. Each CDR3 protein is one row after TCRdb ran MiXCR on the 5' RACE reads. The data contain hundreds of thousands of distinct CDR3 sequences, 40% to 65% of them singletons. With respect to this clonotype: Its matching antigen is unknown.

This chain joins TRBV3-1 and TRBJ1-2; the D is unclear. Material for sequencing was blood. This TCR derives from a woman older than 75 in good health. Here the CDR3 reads CASSQGAALAGYTF. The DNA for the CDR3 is TGTGCCAGCAGCCAAGGGGCAGCCCTCGCTGGCTACACCTTC.